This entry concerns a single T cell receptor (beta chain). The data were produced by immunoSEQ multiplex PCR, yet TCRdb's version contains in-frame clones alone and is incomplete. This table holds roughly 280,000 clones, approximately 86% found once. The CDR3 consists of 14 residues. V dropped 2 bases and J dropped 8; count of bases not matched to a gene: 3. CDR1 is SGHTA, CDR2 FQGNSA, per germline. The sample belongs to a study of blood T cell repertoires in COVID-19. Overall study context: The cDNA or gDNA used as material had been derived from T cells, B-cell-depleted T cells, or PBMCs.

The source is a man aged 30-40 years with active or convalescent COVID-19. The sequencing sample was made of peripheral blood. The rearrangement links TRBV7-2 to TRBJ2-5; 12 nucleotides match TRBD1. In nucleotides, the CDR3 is TGTGCCAGCAGCTTATCCGGGACAGGGGGCACCCAGTACTTC. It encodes CASSLSGTGGTQYF.